Below, 29 T cell receptor beta chains from the same sample are listed, as sequenced in a study of shared clonotypes between healthy human individuals. Sequenced by immunoSEQ multiplex PCR; TCRdb stores in-frame clones only, minus some. The data hold some 1 million clones, with approximately 72% observed a single time. Input material: memory CD4+ T cells sorted from blood. Stated subset: CD45RA-negative fraction. Receptors were obtained from a man younger than 30 in good health.

The chain links TRBV5-8 to TRBJ1-2; the match to TRBD1 covers 8 bases. The CDR3 runs to 14 residues. Germline lookup yields CDR1 SGHTS and CDR2 YDEGEE. With V trimmed by 5 bases and J by 5 bases, 8 bases remained unmatched. The CDR3 region is CASRPFQGAYGYTF. CDR3 nucleotides: TGTGCCAGCAGACCATTTCAGGGGGCGTATGGCTACACCTTC. The full variable domain, with the rest looked up from reference TRBV5-8 and TRBJ1-2, is EAGVTQSPTHLIKTRGQQATLRCSPISGHTSVYWYQQALGLGLQFLLWYDEGEERNRGNFPPRFSGRQFPNYSSELNVNALELEDSALYLCASRPFQGAYGYTFGSGTRLTVV.

In its sample, this clone was seen a few times. The chain combines TRBV2 with TRBJ2-2, with unresolved D. CDR1 is SNHLY, CDR2 FYNNEI, per germline. The CDR3 has 13 amino acids. Trimming took 0 bases from V and 6 from J, leaving 5 bases between them. CDR3 sequence: CASSEASAGELFF. Here the CDR3 DNA reads TGTGCCAGCAGTGAAGCATCGGCCGGGGAGCTGTTTTTT.

The chain links TRBV18 to TRBJ1-1, with D possibly TRBD1 on 6 matching bases. The V end lost 2 bases, the J end lost 2 bases, and 15 bases lay between the germline ends. CDR1 is KGHSH and CDR2 is LQKENI in the germline V gene. This CDR3 comprises 16 residues. CDR3 in DNA: TGTGCCAGCTCACCAAGTAGGTCAGGGGTTAACACTGAAGCTTTCTTT. Translating gives CASSPSRSGVNTEAFF.

The chain is built from TRBV18 and TRBJ1-6, with D tentatively TRBD1 (6 bases). This CDR3 has 14 residues. Trimming took 4 bases from V and 7 from J, leaving 11 bases between them. Germline V gene data show CDR1 as KGHSH and CDR2 as LQKENI. Here the CDR3 reads CASSLRTENSPLHF. The CDR3 DNA reads as TGTGCCAGCTCACTCAGGACAGAAAATTCACCCCTCCACTTT.

The chain uses TRBV5-6 and TRBJ2-5, with TRBD1 matching 11 bases. CDR1 SGHDT and CDR2 YYEEEE come from the germline V gene. CDR3 length equals 15 residues. V was pared by 0 bases and J by 4 bases, with 2 bases of the junction left unmatched. The CDR3: CASSLEDRGRETQYF. The CDR3 nucleotides read TGTGCCAGCAGCTTGGAGGACAGGGGGCGAGAGACCCAGTACTTC.

The rearrangement uses TRBV18 and TRBJ1-4, with a possible D match to TRBD1 (5 bases). Germline V gives CDR1 KGHSH, CDR2 LQKENI. The CDR3 sequence is 15 residues long. The germline V and J ends were trimmed by 3 bases and 4 bases, with 12 bases remaining between them. The CDR3 nucleotides are TGTGCCAGCTCACCTCAGGGCTCGAATAATGAAAAACTGTTTTTT. Translated, it gives CASSPQGSNNEKLFF.

This clone was observed once. The chain recombines TRBV7-2 with TRBJ2-5, with D tentatively TRBD1 (7 bases). V was trimmed by 5 bases and J by 3 bases, leaving 16 bases between them. The germline V gene encodes CDR1 SGHTA and CDR2 FQGNSA. The CDR3 totals 15 residues. The CDR3 DNA sequence: TGTGCCAGCAGCCCAGGGGGGAAGGGTGAAGAGACCCAGTACTTC. Translation: CASSPGGKGEETQYF.

This rearrangement joins TRBV28 to TRBJ1-2, with 9 bases matching TRBD1. The CDR3 length is 15 residues. Germline V gives CDR1 MDHEN, CDR2 SYDVKM. Germline trimming cut 6 bases from V and 3 bases from J; bases unmatched to any gene: 8. The CDR3 region has the DNA TGTGCCAGCAGGTTGGACAGGGGAGGGTACTATGGCTACACCTTC. Translation: CASRLDRGGYYGYTF.

The rearrangement uses TRBV19 and TRBJ2-5; 8 bases match TRBD1. V shed 6 bases and J 5 bases; nucleotides not matched to a gene: 5. In germline, CDR1 is LNHDA, CDR2 SQIVND (reference sequence). The CDR3 contains 13 residues. The CDR3 reads CASRTQGVETQYF. In DNA, the CDR3 is TGTGCCAGTAGAACACAGGGGGTGGAGACCCAGTACTTC.

This clone was counted only a few times. At the DNA level, this CDR3 is encoded by other sequences in the same sample as well. The rearrangement links TRBV5-1 to TRBJ2-1, with 8 bases identical to TRBD1. Germline V gives CDR1 SGHRS, CDR2 YFSETQ. CDR3 size: 16 residues. The V gene end was trimmed by 0 bases and the J gene end by 0 bases; junction bases not matched to a gene: 2. CDR3 in DNA: TGCGCCAGCAGCTTGGGTGGACAGGGCTCCTACAATGAGCAGTTCTTC. This codes for CASSLGGQGSYNEQFF.

This rearrangement joins TRBV5-6 to TRBJ2-3; TRBD1 might be the D (6 bases). The length of the CDR3 is 16 residues. Germline CDR1 is SGHDT and CDR2 is YYEEEE. V lost 3 bases and J lost 6, with 20 bases in between. The CDR3 loop is CASSWGPGPTGDTQYF. The CDR3 DNA sequence: TGTGCCAGCAGCTGGGGGCCAGGCCCTACGGGGGATACGCAGTATTTT.

The gene calls are TRBV2 and TRBJ1-2, with TRBD1 matching 7 bases. With V trimmed by 6 bases and J by 8 bases, 15 bases remained unmatched. Germline CDR1 and CDR2: SNHLY and FYNNEI. The CDR3 extends over 15 amino acids. Here the CDR3 reads CASSGGVGGEGGYTF. Written as DNA, the CDR3 is TGTGCCAGCAGCGGAGGGGTAGGGGGCGAAGGAGGCTACACCTTC.

This sequence joins TRBV4-1 and TRBJ1-1, with no clear D. This CDR3 has 15 amino acids. CDR1 MGHRA and CDR2 YSYEKL come from the germline V gene. Trimming took 4 bases from V and 1 from J, leaving 13 bases between them. The CDR3 DNA is TGCGCCAGCAGCCGGGAAGTCCGGTCGAACACTGAAGCTTTCTTT. It translates to CASSREVRSNTEAFF.

This clone came up once. V gene TRBV7-2 combines with J gene TRBJ2-7; D might be TRBD1 (7 bases). The CDR3 is made up of 15 amino acids. V was shortened by 3 bases and J by 7 bases, with 19 bases between the two germline ends. Germline CDR1 and CDR2: SGHTA and FQGNSA. This chain's CDR3 is CASSFSGGPGREQYF. CDR3 DNA sequence: TGTGCCAGCAGCTTTTCAGGGGGGCCTGGGAGAGAGCAGTACTTC.

This chain joins TRBV11-2 and TRBJ2-3; D may be TRBD1 (6 bases). With 6 bases removed from V and 1 base from J, the gap between germline ends came to 14 bases. The CDR3 covers 15 residues. The germline V gene has CDR1 SGHAT and CDR2 FQNNGV. The CDR3 is CASSPAGARTDTQYF. Here the CDR3 DNA reads TGTGCCAGCAGTCCTGCAGGGGCCCGCACAGATACGCAGTATTTT. The variable domain in full, with the rest retrieved from reference TRBV11-2 and TRBJ2-3, is EAGVAQSPRYKIIEKRQSVAFWCNPISGHATLYWYQQILGQGPKLLIQFQNNGVVDDSQLPKDRFSAERLKGVDSTLKIQPAKLEDSAVYLCASSPAGARTDTQYFGPGTRLTVL.

There are a few counts of this clone. The rearrangement joins TRBV5-8 to TRBJ2-3; TRBD1 matches at 8 bases. J gave up 1 base and V 4 bases, and 5 bases lay outside the gene matches. The CDR3 is 15 residues long. Germline V gene sequence: CDR1 SGHTS, CDR2 YDEGEE. CDR3 region: CASSRGQGRTDTQYF. In nucleotides, the CDR3 is TGTGCCAGCAGCCGTGGACAGGGTCGCACAGATACGCAGTATTTT.

The chain couples TRBV11-2 to TRBJ1-6; unclear D gene. CDR1 SGHAT and CDR2 FQNNGV come from the germline V gene. Trimming shortened V by 0 bases and J by 9 bases, and 9 bases separated the two germline ends. The CDR3 spans 14 residues. The CDR3 DNA is TGTGCCAGCAGCTTAGAAGGGCAGAGTTCACCCCTCCACTTT. Translating it yields CASSLEGQSSPLHF.

This sequence joins TRBV7-2 and TRBJ2-5; D unresolved. Per the germline V gene, CDR1 is SGHTA and CDR2 is FQGNSA. This CDR3 region has 14 residues. Trimming shortened V by 6 bases and J by 4 bases, and 15 bases separated the two germline ends. For the CDR3, the DNA is TGTGCCAGCAGATACCAACTGGGCAGAGAGACCCAGTACTTC. Translation gives CASRYQLGRETQYF.

J is TRBJ2-7 and V is TRBV14; 9 bases match TRBD2. Germline assignment: CDR1 SGHDN and CDR2 FVKESK. V trimming: 4 bases; J trimming: 10 bases; junction bases outside the gene matches: 8. This CDR3 is built from 13 residues. The CDR3 region is CASSPRLAGSQYF. The CDR3 DNA reads as TGTGCCAGCAGCCCTAGGCTAGCGGGGTCTCAGTACTTC.

This chain links TRBV19 with TRBJ2-3; possibly TRBD1 for D (6 bases). V gave up 9 bases and J gave up 1 base, with 11 bases separating them. The CDR3 runs to 13 residues. CDR1 LNHDA and CDR2 SQIVND come from the germline V gene (reference sequence). The CDR3 DNA sequence: TGTGCCAGGGGGGCAGTCCGCACAGATACGCAGTATTTT. This codes for CARGAVRTDTQYF.

V and J are TRBV19 and TRBJ1-2, with TRBD1 identical over 9 bases. Germline V gene data show CDR1 as LNHDA and CDR2 as SQIVND (reference sequence). The CDR3 is 14 residues long. J was trimmed by 5 bases and V by 7 bases; bases with no gene match: 8. The CDR3 loop reads CASKATGGWYGYTF. CDR3 coding DNA: TGTGCCAGTAAAGCGACAGGGGGATGGTATGGCTACACCTTC.

The chain links TRBV5-8 to TRBJ1-5, with D unclear. CDR3 length: 15 residues. Germline assignment: CDR1 SGHTS and CDR2 YDEGEE. The V gene lost 1 base and the J gene lost 2 bases, with 10 bases spanning the gap. CDR3 loop: CASSLREWGNQPQHF. CDR3 nucleotides: TGTGCCAGCAGCTTGAGAGAATGGGGCAATCAGCCCCAGCATTTT.

A single count supports this clone. The chain joins TRBV7-2 to TRBJ1-5; no clear D. The CDR3 is 14 residues long. Germline V CDR1 and CDR2: SGHTA, FQGNSA. V shed 5 bases and J shed 7 bases, with 15 bases lying between them. CDR3 protein: CASSRRREEQPQHF. CDR3 DNA sequence: TGTGCCAGCAGCCGAAGGAGGGAAGAGCAGCCCCAGCATTTT. The full variable domain, its missing parts supplied by reference TRBV7-2 and TRBJ1-5, is GAGVSQSPSNKVTEKGKDVELRCDPISGHTALYWYRQSLGQGLEFLIYFQGNSAPDKSGLPSDRFSAERTGGSVSTLTIQRTQQEDSAVYLCASSRRREEQPQHFGDGTRLSIL.

In this sample, this clone turned up once. The chain's CDR3 is CAISGPVLNGYTF. The DNA of the CDR3 is TGTGCCATCAGTGGACCGGTGTTAAATGGCTACACCTTC. The gene calls are TRBV10-3 and TRBJ1-2; no definite D call. The V end was cut by 4 bases, the J end by 6 bases, with 12 bases between. The CDR3 extends over 13 amino acids. CDR1 and CDR2 (germline): ENHRY, SYGVKD.

The chain couples TRBV29-1 to TRBJ2-7, with 7 bases lining up with TRBD1. With 6 bases clipped from V and 0 bases from J, the junction kept 5 bases outside the gene matches. This CDR3 is built from 13 residues. Germline assignment: CDR1 SQVTM and CDR2 ANQGSEA. CDR3 sequence reads: CSVGRGSSYEQYF. In nucleotides, the CDR3 is TGCAGCGTCGGCAGGGGGAGCTCCTACGAGCAGTACTTC.

The V and J genes are TRBV15 and TRBJ2-3; D possibly matches TRBD1 or TRBD2 (5 bases each). CDR3 length equals 16 residues. The V end lost 0 bases, the J end lost 2 bases, and 12 bases lay between the germline ends. CDR1 LNHNV and CDR2 YYDKDF come from the germline V gene (reference sequence). CDR3 DNA: TGTGCCACCAGCAGAGAGGGGCCGGGAAACACAGATACGCAGTATTTT. This translates into CATSREGPGNTDTQYF.

This chain uses TRBV11-1 with TRBJ1-1, with 7 positions matching TRBD1. With 1 base clipped from V and 4 bases from J, the junction kept 6 bases outside the gene matches. Looked up from germline, CDR1 is SGHAT and CDR2 is FQDESV (reference sequence). The CDR3 runs to 15 residues. The CDR3 is CASSLEQGSGTEAFF. The CDR3 bases are TGTGCCAGCAGCTTAGAACAGGGGAGTGGCACTGAAGCTTTCTTT.

The V and J genes are TRBV7-9 and TRBJ2-5, with 7 bases matching TRBD1. The germline V gene has CDR1 SEHNR and CDR2 FQNEAQ (reference sequence). The CDR3 length is 15 residues. J was trimmed by 1 base and V by 5 bases; bases with no gene match: 7. CDR3 loop: CASSQGQAFQETQYF. The CDR3 nucleotides read TGTGCCAGCAGCCAAGGACAGGCCTTCCAAGAGACCCAGTACTTC.

The chain couples TRBV29-1 to TRBJ1-1; D may be TRBD1 (5 bases). Deletions cut 4 bases from V and 4 bases from J, with 7 bases between. CDR3 length: 11 amino acids. CDR1 is SQVTM, CDR2 ANQGSEA, per germline. This CDR3 reads CSVGQLTEAFF. CDR3 nucleotides: TGCAGCGTTGGACAGCTCACTGAAGCTTTCTTT.